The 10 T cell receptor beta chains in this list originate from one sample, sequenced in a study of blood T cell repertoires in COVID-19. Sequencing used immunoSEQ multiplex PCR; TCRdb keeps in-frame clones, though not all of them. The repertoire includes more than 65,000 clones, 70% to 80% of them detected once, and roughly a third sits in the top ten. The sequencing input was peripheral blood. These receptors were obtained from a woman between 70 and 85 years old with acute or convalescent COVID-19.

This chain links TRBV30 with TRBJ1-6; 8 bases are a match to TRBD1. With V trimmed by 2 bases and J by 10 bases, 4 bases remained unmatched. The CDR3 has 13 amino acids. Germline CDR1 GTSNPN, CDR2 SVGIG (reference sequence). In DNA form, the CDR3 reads TGTGCCTGGAGTCCAGGGGGCAGGTCACCCCTCCACTTT. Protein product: CAWSPGGRSPLHF. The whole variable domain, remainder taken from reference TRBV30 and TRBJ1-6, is SQTIHQWPATLVQPVGSPLSLECTVEGTSNPNLYWYRQAAGRGLQLLFYSVGIGQISSEVPQNLSASRPQDRQFILSSKKLLLSDSGFYLCAWSPGGRSPLHFGNGTRLTVT.

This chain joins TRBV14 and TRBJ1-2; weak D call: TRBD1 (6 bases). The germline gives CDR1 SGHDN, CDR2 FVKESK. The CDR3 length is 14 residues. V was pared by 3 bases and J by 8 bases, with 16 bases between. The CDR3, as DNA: TGTGCCAGCAGCCATGTACAGGGTCGGCAAGGCTACACCTTC. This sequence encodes CASSHVQGRQGYTF.

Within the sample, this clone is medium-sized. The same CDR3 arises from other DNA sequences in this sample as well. CDR3 protein: CATSDRAAYNEQFF. CDR3 nucleotides: TGTGCCACCAGTGACCGAGCGGCCTACAATGAGCAGTTCTTC. The rearrangement uses TRBV24-1 and TRBJ2-1; tentative D call: TRBD2 (5 bases). Germline loops: CDR1 KGHDR, CDR2 SFDVKD. Trimming stripped 4 bases from V and 2 bases from J, with 8 bases between. CDR3 length: 14 amino acids.

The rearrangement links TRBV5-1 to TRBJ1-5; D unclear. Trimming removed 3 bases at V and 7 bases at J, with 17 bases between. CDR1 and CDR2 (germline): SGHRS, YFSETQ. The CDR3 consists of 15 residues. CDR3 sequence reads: CASSWADPKRQPQHF. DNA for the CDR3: TGCGCCAGCAGCTGGGCCGACCCCAAAAGGCAGCCCCAGCATTTT.

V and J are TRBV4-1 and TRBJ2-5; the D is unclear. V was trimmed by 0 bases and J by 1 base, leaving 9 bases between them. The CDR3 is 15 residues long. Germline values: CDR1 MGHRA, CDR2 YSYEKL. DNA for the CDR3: TGCGCCAGCAGCCAAGAAAACTTCCCCCAAGAGACCCAGTACTTC. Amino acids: CASSQENFPQETQYF.

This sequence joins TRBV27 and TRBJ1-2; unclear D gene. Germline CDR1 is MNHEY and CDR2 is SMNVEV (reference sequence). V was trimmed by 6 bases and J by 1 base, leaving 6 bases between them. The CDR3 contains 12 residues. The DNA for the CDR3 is TGTGCCAGCAGCACGGTTAACTATGGCTACACCTTC. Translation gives CASSTVNYGYTF.

CDR3 region: CASRPGGGRGDIQYF. The CDR3 nucleotides are TGTGCCAGTAGGCCCGGCGGGGGGAGAGGGGACATTCAGTACTTC. The chain uses TRBV19 and TRBJ2-4; 8 nucleotides line up with TRBD2. The CDR3 totals 15 residues. CDR1 and CDR2 (germline): LNHDA, SQIVND (reference sequence). J lost 8 bases, V lost 6 bases, and 12 bases had no gene match.

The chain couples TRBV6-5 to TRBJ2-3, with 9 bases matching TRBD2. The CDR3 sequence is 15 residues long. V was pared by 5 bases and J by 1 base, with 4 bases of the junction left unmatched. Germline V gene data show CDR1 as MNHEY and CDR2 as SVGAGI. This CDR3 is CASSPGTSRTDTQYF. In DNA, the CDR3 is TGTGCCAGCAGTCCAGGGACTAGCCGCACAGATACGCAGTATTTT.

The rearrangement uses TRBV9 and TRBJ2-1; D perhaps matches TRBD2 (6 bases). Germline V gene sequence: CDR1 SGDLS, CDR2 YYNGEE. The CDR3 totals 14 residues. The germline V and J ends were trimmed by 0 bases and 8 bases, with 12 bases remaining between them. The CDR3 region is CASSVEGGNDEQFF. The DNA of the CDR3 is TGTGCCAGCAGCGTAGAGGGAGGTAATGATGAGCAGTTCTTC.

The CDR3 loop reads CASSRTALGLAGVSYNEQFF. The CDR3 coding sequence is TGCGCCAGCAGCCGAACAGCCCTCGGACTAGCGGGAGTTTCCTACAATGAGCAGTTCTTC. This chain joins TRBV4-3 and TRBJ2-1; 13 bases agree with TRBD2. The germline CDR1 and CDR2 sequences are LGHNA and YSLEER. V trimming: 4 bases; J trimming: 1 base; junction bases outside the gene matches: 13. The CDR3 runs 20 residues.